A single sample gave rise to the 14 T cell receptor beta chains below, sequenced in a study of blood T cell repertoires in COVID-19. Assay: immunoSEQ multiplex PCR; the TCRdb copy retains only in-frame clones and omits some. The data hold a few hundred thousand clones, with more than 90% observed a single time. Sequenced material: PBMCs or T cells enriched from blood (not recorded which). Source of these receptors: a woman in her thirties who had recovered from COVID-19.

The genes are TRBV25-1 and TRBJ2-3, with 7 bases identical to TRBD1. The germline CDR1 and CDR2 sequences are MGHDK and SYGVNS. The CDR3 length is 14 residues. V lost 9 bases and J lost 4; bases outside the gene matches: 10. The CDR3 here is CASQQGFSSDTQYF. The CDR3 coding sequence is TGTGCCAGTCAACAGGGGTTCAGCTCAGATACGCAGTATTTT. The complete variable domain, with remaining parts taken from reference TRBV25-1 and TRBJ2-3, reads EADIYQTPRYLVIGTGKKITLECSQTMGHDKMYWYQQDPGMELHLIHYSYGVNSTEKGDLSSESTVSRIRTEHFPLTLESARPSHTSQYLCASQQGFSSDTQYFGPGTRLTVL.

The chain joins TRBV4-2 to TRBJ2-3; the D gene is possibly TRBD1 (5 bases). The CDR3 runs 15 residues. CDR1 and CDR2 (germline): LGHNA, YNFKEQ. V was pared by 0 bases and J by 1 base, with 8 bases between. CDR3 protein: CASSQDIRGTDTQYF. CDR3 in DNA: TGTGCCAGCAGCCAAGATATCAGGGGCACAGATACGCAGTATTTT.

The chain joins TRBV7-3 to TRBJ1-1, with TRBD1 matching 9 bases. The CDR3 covers 16 residues. J gave up 0 bases and V 4 bases, and 6 bases lay outside the gene matches. The germline V gene encodes CDR1 SGHTA and CDR2 FQGTGA. The CDR3 nucleotides read TGTGCCAGCAGCTCCCGGGGGGACAGGGTGAACACTGAAGCTTTCTTT. This gives the protein CASSSRGDRVNTEAFF.

This sequence joins TRBV18 and TRBJ2-5; 11 bases agree with TRBD2. The CDR3 loop spans 14 amino acids. The germline gives CDR1 KGHSH, CDR2 LQKENI. The junction had 2 bases not matched to a gene; V was cut back by 4 bases and J by 4 bases. As DNA, the CDR3 is TGTGCCAGCTCACTCGGACTAGCGGGAGAGACCCAGTACTTC. Amino acid sequence: CASSLGLAGETQYF. Drawing the rest from reference TRBV18 and TRBJ2-5, the complete variable domain is NAGVMQNPRHLVRRRGQEARLRCSPMKGHSHVYWYRQLPEEGLKFMVYLQKENIIDESGMPKERFSAEFPKEGPSILRIQQVVRGDSAAYFCASSLGLAGETQYFGPGTRLLVL.

CDR3 protein: CASSRRGGTDTQYF. The CDR3 bases are TGTGCCAGCAGCCGCAGGGGGGGCACAGATACGCAGTATTTT. The chain is built from TRBV3-1 (or the pseudogene TRBV3-2) and TRBJ2-3, with D tentatively TRBD1 (7 bases). The ends were cut back, 4 bases at V and 1 base at J, with 9 bases in the middle. This CDR3 spans 14 amino acids. CDR1 and CDR2 from the germline V gene are LGHDT and YNNKEL (reference sequence).

The V call is TRBV2, the J call TRBJ1-1; D is unclear. Germline CDR1 and CDR2: SNHLY and FYNNEI. CDR3 length: 14 amino acids. V shed 2 bases and J shed 1 base, with 8 bases lying between them. CDR3 bases: TGTGCCAGCAGTGAAATTACTGGGAACACTGAAGCTTTCTTT. This gives the protein CASSEITGNTEAFF. The whole variable domain, remainder taken from reference TRBV2 and TRBJ1-1, is EPEVTQTPSHQVTQMGQEVILRCVPISNHLYFYWYRQILGQKVEFLVSFYNNEISEKSEIFDDQFSVERPDGSNFTLKIRSTKLEDSAMYFCASSEITGNTEAFFGQGTRLTVV.

V usage is TRBV6-6 and J usage is TRBJ2-4; a weak D match, TRBD1 (5 bases). Per the germline V gene, CDR1 is MNHNY and CDR2 is SVGAGI (reference sequence). V gave up 2 bases and J gave up 6 bases, with 11 bases separating them. CDR3 length: 14 residues. The DNA of the CDR3 is TGTGCCAGCAGTTACGGAAGGGGTACAAACATTCAGTACTTC. Amino acids: CASSYGRGTNIQYF.

This chain uses TRBV28 with TRBJ1-3, with 10 bases lining up with TRBD1. Germline V CDR1 and CDR2: MDHEN, SYDVKM. V lost 5 bases, J lost 3 bases, and 7 bases stayed unmatched. CDR3 size: 16 residues. This chain's CDR3 is CASSLGGQGFGNTIYF. CDR3 bases: TGTGCCAGCAGTCTGGGGGGACAGGGGTTTGGAAACACCATATATTTT.

This chain links TRBV27 with TRBJ2-7, with 8 bases aligning to TRBD1. The germline V gene has CDR1 MNHEY and CDR2 SMNVEV (reference sequence). V was pared by 3 bases and J by 4 bases, with 5 bases of the junction left unmatched. This CDR3 is 14 amino acids long. The DNA for the CDR3 is TGTGCCAGCAGTTTCAACCGGGACAGGTACGAGCAGTACTTC. Protein product: CASSFNRDRYEQYF.

The chain links TRBV7-2 to TRBJ2-1, with D uncertain. This CDR3 spans 16 amino acids. Germline CDR1 reads SGHTA; CDR2 reads FQGNSA. Between the trimmed V and J ends, which lost 1 base and 6 bases, there was a span of 16 bases. The CDR3 coding sequence is TGTGCCAGCAGCTTAGGTGGTAGCTCGCCGCTCAATGAGCAGTTCTTC. This encodes CASSLGGSSPLNEQFF.

This chain uses TRBV11-3 with TRBJ1-1; 8 bases are a match to TRBD1. The ends lost 4 bases at V and 3 bases at J; junction bases unmatched: 1. Germline loops: CDR1 SGHNT, CDR2 YENEEA. The CDR3 covers 13 residues. CDR3 coding DNA: TGTGCCAGCAGCTGGACAGGGCACACTGAAGCTTTCTTT. Its protein is CASSWTGHTEAFF.

This chain's CDR3 is CASSVVREALNEQFF. The CDR3 region has the DNA TGTGCCAGCAGCGTAGTGCGGGAGGCCCTTAATGAGCAGTTCTTC. The chain uses TRBV9 and TRBJ2-1, with 8 bases lining up with TRBD2. The V gene's germline CDR1 is SGDLS and CDR2 YYNGEE. The CDR3 is 15 amino acids. The V and J ends lost 0 bases and 7 bases, in that order; junction bases with no gene match: 6.

The chain carries TRBV24-1 and TRBJ2-5, with TRBD2 identical over 8 bases. CDR3 length equals 13 residues. Losses at the gene ends were 9 bases for V and 5 bases for J; bases not matched to a gene: 7. Germline CDR1 and CDR2: KGHDR and SFDVKD. Here the CDR3 reads CATQSRGGETQYF. CDR3 coding DNA: TGTGCCACCCAGTCCCGGGGGGGTGAGACCCAGTACTTC.

The CDR3 region is CASSKVVAGAYNEQFF. The DNA for the CDR3 is TGCGCCAGCAGCAAGGTCGTAGCGGGAGCGTACAATGAGCAGTTCTTC. The chain couples TRBV4-3 to TRBJ2-1; 9 bases fit TRBD2. V lost 5 bases and J lost 4; bases outside the gene matches: 9. The CDR3 is 16 residues long. Germline V gene data show CDR1 as LGHNA and CDR2 as YSLEER.